The 30 T cell receptor beta chains below all came from one sample that was sequenced in a study of shared T cell receptors in the human thymus (dated by TCRdb to about 2021). The method was the immunoSEQ multiplex PCR assay. What TCRdb holds here is the immuneACCESS table cut down to in-frame rearrangements. Part of the clones is not present; checked against another copy, under half of the missing clones reflect an unresolved V gene, and the others are unexplained. A total of some 640,000 clones appear in this sample, about 87% of them only once. The biggest ten clones account for roughly 0.0086% of the sample. The same data also went into a second study, on human thymus T cells.

The sample consisted of thymocytes. The receptors were gathered from a boy younger than two with a congenital heart defect. Donor details come from another sample of the same person, matched by shared clones.

This clone was picked up a small number of times. The rearrangement links TRBV4-3 to TRBJ2-1, with 11 bases lining up with TRBD2. After removal of 1 base from V and 5 bases from J, the junction contained 10 bases not matched to a gene. This CDR3 is built from 18 residues. Germline V gene sequence: CDR1 LGHNA, CDR2 YSLEER. The CDR3 sequence is CASSQAVSSGRPHNEQFF. The CDR3 DNA follows: TGCGCCAGCAGCCAAGCCGTTTCTAGCGGGAGGCCCCACAATGAGCAGTTCTTC.

This rearrangement joins TRBV19 to TRBJ2-3; possible D gene TRBD2, 6 bases. The CDR3 totals 18 residues. Germline loops: CDR1 LNHDA, CDR2 SQIVND (reference sequence). V lost 7 bases to trimming and J lost 5 bases, with 28 bases between them. The CDR3 coding sequence is TGTGCCAGTACCGCGGGACCGGGACGGAGGATCTCAGGAGATACGCAGTATTTT. Translation: CASTAGPGRRISGDTQYF.

This chain links TRBV29-1 with TRBJ1-2; 7 nucleotides agree with TRBD1. Per the germline V gene, CDR1 is SQVTM and CDR2 is ANQGSEA. V was clipped by 6 bases and J by 0 bases; unmatched bases: 7. The CDR3 sequence is 14 residues long. CDR3 in amino acids: CSVGTDEANYGYTF. The CDR3 DNA reads TGCAGCGTCGGGACAGACGAAGCTAACTATGGCTACACCTTC.

This chain uses TRBV5-1 with TRBJ2-3; possible D gene TRBD1, 5 bases. The CDR3 sequence is 15 residues long. Per the germline V gene, CDR1 is SGHRS and CDR2 is YFSETQ. V was shortened by 3 bases and J by 0 bases, with 11 bases between the two germline ends. The CDR3 nucleotides are TGCGCCAGCAGCTCAAGGGGCAGAAGCACAGATACGCAGTATTTT. It translates to CASSSRGRSTDTQYF. The variable domain in full, with the rest retrieved from reference TRBV5-1 and TRBJ2-3, is KAGVTQTPRYLIKTRGQQVTLSCSPISGHRSVSWYQQTPGQGLQFLFEYFSETQRNKGNFPGRFSGRQFSNSRSEMNVSTLELGDSALYLCASSSRGRSTDTQYFGPGTRLTVL.

The chain carries TRBV9 and TRBJ2-1; weak D call: TRBD2 (6 bases). The CDR3 has 18 residues. V was pared by 0 bases and J by 0 bases, with 16 bases between. The germline V gene has CDR1 SGDLS and CDR2 YYNGEE. The CDR3 protein is CASSVARASASSYNEQFF. The CDR3 DNA is TGTGCCAGCAGCGTAGCTCGGGCTAGCGCGAGCTCCTACAATGAGCAGTTCTTC.

The chain joins TRBV25-1 to TRBJ2-7, with 10 bases matching TRBD2. The ends lost 2 bases at V and 6 bases at J; junction bases unmatched: 4. CDR3 length equals 14 residues. Germline CDR1 is MGHDK and CDR2 is SYGVNS. The CDR3 protein is CASSESGRVREQYF. The CDR3 DNA follows: TGTGCCAGCAGTGAAAGCGGGAGGGTCCGCGAGCAGTACTTC.

The chain is built from TRBV30 and TRBJ2-5, with 9 nucleotides matching TRBD1. TRBJ2-7 matches the DNA end more closely, so the J call is doubtful. Germline loops: CDR1 GTSNPN, CDR2 SVGIG (reference sequence). The CDR3 runs to 11 residues. The CDR3 region is CASQGAGEQYF. CDR3 bases: TGTGCCTCACAGGGGGCAGGCGAGCAGTACTTC.

This chain joins TRBV28 and TRBJ1-4; TRBD1 matches at 11 bases. CDR1 MDHEN and CDR2 SYDVKM come from the germline V gene. This CDR3 is built from 13 residues. V trimming: 9 bases; J trimming: 8 bases; junction bases outside the gene matches: 5. CDR3 sequence (DNA): TGTGCCAGTGGGGGGACAGGGGGGGAAAAACTGTTTTTT. Amino acid sequence: CASGGTGGEKLFF.

This clone has a single count. V usage is TRBV18 and J usage is TRBJ1-2; D remains unclear. The CDR3 covers 13 residues. V dropped 4 bases and J dropped 6 bases, with 12 bases sitting between them. CDR1 is KGHSH, CDR2 LQKENI, per germline. This CDR3 is CASSRYLYDGYTF. CDR3 in DNA: TGTGCCAGCTCACGGTACTTATACGATGGCTACACCTTC.

The rearrangement joins TRBV30 to TRBJ2-4; weak D call: TRBD1 (5 bases). Trimming left V 6 bases short and J 0 bases short, with 24 bases between. CDR3 length: 18 amino acids. Germline CDR1 reads GTSNPN; CDR2 reads SVGIG (reference sequence). CDR3 nucleotides: TGTGCCTGCGTCCCCGAGACAGTGAATATTCGAGCCAAAAACATTCAGTACTTC. It encodes CACVPETVNIRAKNIQYF.

The chain links TRBV28 to TRBJ2-7, with 7 bases fitting TRBD2. The CDR3 has 11 amino acids. The germline CDR1 and CDR2 sequences are MDHEN and SYDVKM. V trimming: 7 bases; J trimming: 13 bases; junction bases outside the gene matches: 10. CDR3 region: CASTWAGESYF. The CDR3 nucleotides are TGTGCCAGCACCTGGGCGGGAGAAAGCTACTTC. Together with reference TRBV28 and TRBJ2-7, the CDR3 gives the full variable domain: DVKVTQSSRYLVKRTGEKVFLECVQDMDHENMFWYRQDPGLGLRLIYFSYDVKMKEKGDIPEGYSVSREKKERFSLILESASTNQTSMYLCASTWAGESYFGPGTRLTVT.

The V and J genes are TRBV11-1 and TRBJ2-4; perhaps TRBD2 as D (6 bases). The CDR3 runs 13 residues. CDR1 SGHAT and CDR2 FQDESV come from the germline V gene (reference sequence). The germline V and J ends were trimmed by 4 bases and 8 bases, with 12 bases remaining between them. CDR3 sequence: CASSCGGSHIQYF. As DNA, the CDR3 is TGTGCCAGCAGCTGTGGAGGGTCGCACATTCAGTACTTC.

CDR3 nucleotide sequence: TGTGCCAGCAGACTAGCGGGGGGCTACGAGCAGTACTTC. The encoded protein is CASRLAGGYEQYF. The chain combines TRBV2 with TRBJ2-7; 12 bases are a match to TRBD2. Germline trimming cut 6 bases from V and 3 bases from J; bases unmatched to any gene: 0. CDR1 is SNHLY, CDR2 FYNNEI, per germline. The CDR3 contains 13 residues.

This clone was detected only a few times. V usage is TRBV19 and J usage is TRBJ1-1; no definite D call. This CDR3 region has 15 residues. The V gene lost 7 bases and the J gene lost 3 bases, with 18 bases spanning the gap. CDR1 LNHDA and CDR2 SQIVND come from the germline V gene (reference sequence). CDR3 nucleotide sequence: TGTGCCAGTAAGGAGGGTGGCAGGAGGGACACTGAAGCTTTCTTT. This gives the protein CASKEGGRRDTEAFF.

This rearrangement joins TRBV27 to TRBJ2-3, with D possibly being TRBD2 (6 bases). The CDR3 extends over 13 amino acids. Per the germline V gene, CDR1 is MNHEY and CDR2 is SMNVEV (reference sequence). Trimming took 2 bases from V and 6 from J, leaving 9 bases between them. The CDR3 sequence is CASSLNGGDTQYF. CDR3 coding DNA: TGTGCCAGCAGTTTAAATGGGGGGGATACGCAGTATTTT.

The chain recombines TRBV27 with TRBJ2-7, with D possibly being TRBD1 (6 bases). CDR1 MNHEY and CDR2 SMNVEV come from the germline V gene (reference sequence). The CDR3 has 15 amino acids. The V and J ends lost 2 bases and 5 bases respectively, with 16 bases between them. The CDR3 bases are TGTGCCAGCAGTTTAAAGGACAGCTCGCTCCACGAGCAGTACTTC. This sequence encodes CASSLKDSSLHEQYF.

This chain uses TRBV4-3 with TRBJ2-2; 9 bases agree with TRBD1. The trim removed 1 base at V and 3 bases at J, leaving 0 bases unmatched. Germline assignment: CDR1 LGHNA and CDR2 YSLEER. CDR3 length equals 15 residues. This CDR3 is CASSQGQGDTGELFF. CDR3 nucleotides: TGCGCCAGCAGCCAAGGACAGGGGGACACCGGGGAGCTGTTTTTT.

This chain uses TRBV28 with TRBJ1-2, with a weak D call TRBD1 (6 bases). The V end was cut by 6 bases, the J end by 0 bases, with 20 bases between. CDR3 size: 17 residues. The V gene's germline CDR1 is MDHEN and CDR2 SYDVKM. The CDR3 DNA reads TGTGCCAGCAGCCCCAAATCCGACAGGACCTCTAACTATGGCTACACCTTC. Translated, it gives CASSPKSDRTSNYGYTF.

The V call is TRBV5-6, the J call TRBJ1-5, with D possibly matching TRBD1 (5 bases). Trimming took 2 bases from V and 7 from J, leaving 16 bases between them. CDR3 length: 15 amino acids. The germline gives CDR1 SGHDT, CDR2 YYEEEE. CDR3 amino acids: CASSLGGAKGQPQHF. CDR3 sequence (DNA): TGTGCCAGCAGCTTAGGAGGGGCCAAGGGGCAGCCCCAGCATTTT.

The V and J genes are TRBV28 and TRBJ2-7, with 12 bases matching TRBD1. V dropped 6 bases and J dropped 5; count of bases not matched to a gene: 20. CDR3 length equals 19 residues. Germline-derived CDR1 and CDR2 are MDHEN and SYDVKM. This CDR3 is CASRTARDRGLKGANEQYF. In DNA, the CDR3 is TGTGCCAGCAGGACAGCCCGGGACAGGGGGCTCAAGGGAGCTAACGAGCAGTACTTC.

This clone was seen only once. DNA for the CDR3: TGTGCCAGCAGTTATACAAGGGGCCAGGGTGGCTACACCTTC. Its translation is CASSYTRGQGGYTF. This chain uses TRBV5-4 with TRBJ1-2; D is possibly TRBD1 (5 bases). V lost 5 bases and J 7 bases, leaving 18 bases between the germline ends. CDR1 is SGHNT and CDR2 is YYREEE in the germline V gene (reference sequence). This CDR3 is built from 14 residues.

The V and J genes are TRBV12-5 and TRBJ2-2, with TRBD1 matching 7 bases. CDR3 size: 16 residues. The germline V gene encodes CDR1 LGHNT and CDR2 FRNRAP. V lost 3 bases to trimming and J lost 1 base; unmatched junction nucleotides: 5. The CDR3 loop is CASGLSDRENTGELFF. CDR3 DNA sequence: TGTGCTAGTGGTTTATCCGACAGGGAGAACACCGGGGAGCTGTTTTTT.

CDR3 bases: TGTGCCAGCAGACCGGGGACAGGGAGGGGTGAAGCTTTCTTT. Translated: CASRPGTGRGEAFF. The chain is built from TRBV28 and TRBJ1-1; 9 bases agree with TRBD1. The CDR3 extends over 14 amino acids. Germline-derived CDR1 and CDR2 are MDHEN and SYDVKM. V lost 6 bases, J lost 7 bases, and 9 bases stayed unmatched.

V and J are TRBV5-1 and TRBJ1-1; D remains unclear. The CDR3 sequence is 15 residues long. The ends were cut back, 0 bases at V and 1 base at J, with 10 bases in the middle. Germline V gene sequence: CDR1 SGHRS, CDR2 YFSETQ. The CDR3 sequence: CASSLVGIWNTEAFF. The CDR3 bases are TGCGCCAGCAGCTTGGTCGGGATATGGAACACTGAAGCTTTCTTT.

The chain employs TRBV7-8 and TRBJ2-7; D possibly corresponds to TRBD1 (5 bases). Germline V gene lookup returns CDR1 SGHVS and CDR2 FQNEAQ. The CDR3 spans 14 residues. V was cut by 4 bases and J by 4 bases, with 14 bases left in between. In DNA, the CDR3 is TGTGCCAGCAGCTCCATTAGGGGAACTTACGAGCAGTACTTC. It encodes CASSSIRGTYEQYF.

V gene TRBV27 combines with J gene TRBJ2-7; D unresolved. This CDR3 spans 12 amino acids. Germline V lookup: CDR1 MNHEY, CDR2 SMNVEV (reference sequence). The V end lost 6 bases, the J end lost 2 bases, and 8 bases lay between the germline ends. CDR3 loop: CASRAHTYEQYF. Written as DNA, the CDR3 is TGTGCCAGCAGGGCACATACCTACGAGCAGTACTTC.

The chain uses TRBV28 and TRBJ1-2; 7 bases align to TRBD1. CDR1 and CDR2 (germline): MDHEN, SYDVKM. V lost 3 bases, J lost 2 bases, and 6 bases stayed unmatched. CDR3 length equals 15 residues. This chain's CDR3 is CASSLAGQTNYGYTF. The CDR3 region has the DNA TGTGCCAGCAGTTTGGCGGGACAGACAAACTATGGCTACACCTTC.

The rearrangement joins TRBV15 to TRBJ2-7; possibly TRBD2 for D (6 bases). The V end lost 2 bases, the J end lost 1 base, and 24 bases lay between the germline ends. CDR3 length equals 19 residues. From germline, CDR1 is LNHNV and CDR2 YYDKDF (reference sequence). Written as DNA, the CDR3 is TGTGCCACCAGCAGAACACCCCGGGCCCTCCTGGGAGGTTCCTACGAGCAGTACTTC. Protein: CATSRTPRALLGGSYEQYF.

The V call is TRBV29-1, the J call TRBJ2-3; 14 nucleotides align to TRBD2. This CDR3 is 17 amino acids long. CDR1 and CDR2 from the germline V gene are SQVTM and ANQGSEA. V gave up 4 bases and J gave up 8 bases; unmatched junction bases: 14. CDR3 sequence (DNA): TGCAGCGTTGCCGAGGGAAGACTAGCGGGAGGGCCTGTTACGCAGTATTTT. It yields the protein CSVAEGRLAGGPVTQYF.

CDR3 in DNA: TGTGCCAGCAGCGTAGGGGGACTAGCGGGAGTCACCGGGGAGCTGTTTTTT. This translates into CASSVGGLAGVTGELFF. The chain employs TRBV9 and TRBJ2-2; 14 bases are shared with TRBD2. V lost 0 bases to trimming and J lost 4 bases; unmatched junction nucleotides: 2. This CDR3 comprises 17 residues. Germline CDR1 reads SGDLS; CDR2 reads YYNGEE.